The following is a TCR beta chain sequence with its context. Its cognate antigen has yet to be identified. For each CD8+ T cell subset, flow sorting was done in triplicate, and roughly 310,000 cells per subset went directly into RLT lysis buffer. Naive CD8+ T cells were defined stringently as CD45RO-CCR7+CD27+CD95- to exclude memory contaminants. Standard density gradient centrifugation was used to isolate peripheral blood mononuclear cells from buffy coats. A FACSAria III was used to flow-sort naive CXCR3-negative and CXCR3-positive CD8+ T cells. Total RNA was extracted from sorted cells using an RNeasy Mini Kit. The sequencer listed for this sample is NextSeq 550. The Human TCR Profiling Kit (MiLaboratory) was used to make UMI-labeled 5' RACE TRB cDNA libraries. The full amount of extracted RNA was used for cDNA synthesis, and the full amount of resulting cDNA was used for PCR amplification. Libraries were prepared in parallel with an identical number of PCR cycles. Per the authors' processing: With a requirement of at least two reads per UMI, MIGEC and MiXCR extracted about 49,000 +/- 11,000 unique UMI-labeled TRB cDNA molecules per library. An average of about 40,000 +/- 10,000 functional in-frame TRB CDR3 nucleotide clonotypes without stop codons was found per library. Diversity metrics, including normalized Shannon-Wiener and Chao1, were computed in VDJtools after downsampling to 5000 UMI-labeled TRB molecules per sample. VDJtools computed clonotype-size-weighted physicochemical properties of the central five CDR3 residues: interaction energy, strength, volume and Kidera factor 4. TCRdb reprocessed the reads, reporting each CDR3 protein sequence once and no DNA. It is TCRdb's table, rather than the study itself, that gives the V and J calls and clone size. The table for this sample lists 70,000 to 100,000 distinct CDR3 sequences. Together, the top ten hold 1.1% of the sample.

The data stem from a study of CXCR3-negative and CXCR3-positive naive CD8 T cells (dated by TCRdb to about 2019). For the study in its entirety: In total, some 150 million TRB reads were obtained, corresponding to roughly 1.5 +/- 0.3 million reads per library. Data from 11 donors, pooled across two independent experiments, went into the diversity and physicochemical repertoire analyses. The TRBV-TRBJ cluster analysis covered naive subsets from 5 donors and memory cells from 3 donors. The research as a whole found: Because surface CD5, which has been linked to self-reactivity in mice, was comparable between naive subsets, TCR interaction strength was also inferred from TRB CDR3 physicochemical properties. TRBV-TRBJ usage was similar between naive CXCR3-negative and CXCR3-positive cells from the same donor, while memory cells showed distinct patterns. Comparably high repertoire diversity was found in both naive subsets, whereas much lower repertoire diversity was found in memory CD8+ T cells. TRB CDR3s from CXCR3-positive naive cells showed higher hydrophobicity (lower Kidera factor 4), lower energy, and higher strength and volume indices than CXCR3-negative naive cells. Because CXCR3 expression was partially decreased after cryopreservation, freshly isolated PBMCs were used for most assays.

Inclusive of the bounding cysteine and phenylalanine, the CDR3 is 15 residues long. This entry has no DNA. From a lookup of the germline V gene, CDR1 and CDR2 are SNHLY and FYNNEI. The receptor chain draws on TRBV2 and TRBJ1-2; TCRdb outputs TRBD1, but without DNA this stays unchecked. Source material: naive CXCR3- CD8+ T cells from blood. The cell subset or site label for this specimen denotes: CD45RO-CCR7+CD27+CD95- naive CD8+ T cells lacking CXCR3 (TNR3-). The TCR sequence derives from a human donor in good health. Some clones in this sample may be carry-over from other donors' samples. For the CDR3, the sequence is CASSETSDTNYGYTF. The full variable domain, with segments outside the CDR3 supplied by the reference TRBV2 and TRBJ1-2 proteins, appears as EPEVTQTPSHQVTQMGQEVILRCVPISNHLYFYWYRQILGQKVEFLVSFYNNEISEKSEIFDDQFSVERPDGSNFTLKIRSTKLEDSAMYFCASSETSDTNYGYTFGSGTRLTVV.